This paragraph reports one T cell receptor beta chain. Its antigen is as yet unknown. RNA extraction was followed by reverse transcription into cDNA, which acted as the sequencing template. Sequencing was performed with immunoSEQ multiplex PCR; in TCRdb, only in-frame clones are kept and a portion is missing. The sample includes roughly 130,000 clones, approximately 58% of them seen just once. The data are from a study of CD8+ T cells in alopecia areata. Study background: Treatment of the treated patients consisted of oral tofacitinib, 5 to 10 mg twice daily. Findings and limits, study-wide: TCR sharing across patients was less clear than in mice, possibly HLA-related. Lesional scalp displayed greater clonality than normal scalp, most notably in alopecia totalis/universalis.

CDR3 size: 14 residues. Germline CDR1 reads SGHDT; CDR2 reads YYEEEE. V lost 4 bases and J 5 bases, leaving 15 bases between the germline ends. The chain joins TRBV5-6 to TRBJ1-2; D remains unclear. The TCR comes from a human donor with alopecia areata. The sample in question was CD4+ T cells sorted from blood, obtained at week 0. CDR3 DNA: TGTGCCAGCAGCCAAACCGGGGTAACGTATGGCTACACCTTC. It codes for CASSQTGVTYGYTF.